This TCR beta chain was captured by sequencing in a study of T-cell reconstitution after alpha-beta-depleted transplantation in children. This clonotype has ten or more counts. Antigen unknown. Trimming removed 7 bases at V and 8 bases at J, with 13 bases between. CDR1 SQVTM and CDR2 ANQGSEA come from the germline V gene. The CDR3 covers 11 residues. Unique molecular identifiers were used to barcode this TCRbeta library. A single record per CDR3 protein comes from TCRdb applying MiXCR to the PCR reads. The sample has more than 200,000 distinct CDR3 sequences; roughly 26% are singletons. Study-level results: Diversity and T-cell counts at one year after transplant derived mostly from new T cells.

The sequenced sample was PBMCs, obtained before TCRalphabeta/CD19-depleted stem cell transplant. The sequence was collected from a girl aged 2-10 years with Fanconi anemia, due to receive a stem cell transplant. The genes are TRBV29-1 and TRBJ2-3, with TRBD1 as a possible D gene (5 bases). CDR3 loop: CSAGAMGTQYF. The DNA for the CDR3 is TGCAGCGCTGGGGCTATGGGTACGCAGTATTTT.